One and the same sample provided the 20 T cell receptor beta chains below, sequenced in a study of T cells after posttransplantation cyclophosphamide. The naive gate required viable CD3+CD4+ or CD3+CD8+ cells with CCR7+CD45RA+CD45RO-CD95-CD27+CD28+ phenotype. Some clones are missing from TCRdb's copy, which holds only in-frame ones; the method was immunoSEQ multiplex PCR. The sample records roughly 30,000 clones, about 90% being singletons. Sequencing input: naive CD4+ T cells sorted from PBMCs. These receptors were taken from a woman aged 55-70 years in good health, CMV-negative, and a related stem cell transplant donor.

The rearrangement links TRBV18 to TRBJ2-2; tentatively, D is TRBD1 (6 bases). This CDR3 is 15 amino acids long. Germline V gene data show CDR1 as KGHSH and CDR2 as LQKENI. Trimming pared 4 bases from V and 3 bases from J, leaving 12 bases between. The CDR3 loop reads CASSLQQGDTGELFF. In nucleotides, the CDR3 is TGTGCCAGCTCACTCCAACAGGGAGACACCGGGGAGCTGTTTTTT.

V usage is TRBV9 and J usage is TRBJ2-6; TRBD2 is a possible D gene (6 bases). This CDR3 contains 18 residues. Germline loops: CDR1 SGDLS, CDR2 YYNGEE. Trimming took 3 bases from V and 8 from J, leaving 24 bases between them. The CDR3 DNA is TGTGCCAGCAGCGGGCGGGATTTGAGCGCCCTCCAACCCAACGTCCTGACTTTC. Translating gives CASSGRDLSALQPNVLTF.

The V and J genes are TRBV7-2 and TRBJ2-2; perhaps TRBD1 as D (7 bases). Trimming left V 2 bases short and J 1 base short, with 14 bases between. The CDR3 is made up of 17 amino acids. The germline gives CDR1 SGHTA, CDR2 FQGNSA. The CDR3 nucleotides are TGTGCCAGCAGCTTAAGGGCGGGACAGCAGAACACCGGGGAGCTGTTTTTT. Its translation is CASSLRAGQQNTGELFF.

The chain uses TRBV10-3 and TRBJ2-1; 7 bases are shared with TRBD1. The CDR3 runs to 14 residues. Germline lookup yields CDR1 ENHRY and CDR2 SYGVKD. The V and J ends lost 4 bases and 7 bases, in that order; junction bases with no gene match: 7. This CDR3 is CAISGRQGTNEQFF. The CDR3 DNA reads TGTGCCATCAGTGGTCGACAGGGTACAAATGAGCAGTTCTTC.

The gene calls are TRBV28 and TRBJ2-2; tentative D call: TRBD2 (6 bases). The CDR3 spans 16 residues. Germline values: CDR1 MDHEN, CDR2 SYDVKM. V lost 5 bases and J lost 3, with 16 bases in between. The CDR3 loop reads CASSPPGLGDTGELFF. The DNA of the CDR3 is TGTGCCAGCAGTCCACCGGGACTCGGAGACACCGGGGAGCTGTTTTTT.

The chain carries TRBV5-1 and TRBJ2-1; TRBD2 matches 13 bases. Unmatched junction bases numbered 5, after V lost 0 bases and J lost 5 bases. The CDR3 totals 17 residues. Germline V lookup: CDR1 SGHRS, CDR2 YFSETQ. The CDR3 sequence: CASSLGTSGSGNNEQFF. The CDR3 DNA reads as TGCGCCAGCAGCTTGGGGACTAGCGGGAGCGGAAACAATGAGCAGTTCTTC.

This sequence joins TRBV4-1 and TRBJ2-3, with TRBD1 matching 10 bases. CDR3 length: 16 residues. V trimming: 2 bases; J trimming: 1 base; junction bases outside the gene matches: 3. Germline lookup yields CDR1 MGHRA and CDR2 YSYEKL. DNA for the CDR3: TGCGCCAGCAGCCAAAGGGACAGGGGAGGCACAGATACGCAGTATTTT. Translated: CASSQRDRGGTDTQYF.

The V gene is TRBV7-2, the J gene TRBJ2-3; maybe TRBD1 (5 bases). The germline V gene encodes CDR1 SGHTA and CDR2 FQGNSA. The CDR3 extends over 14 amino acids. V lost 5 bases and J 2 bases, leaving 11 bases between the germline ends. CDR3 amino acids: CASSRQMNTDTQYF. The DNA for the CDR3 is TGTGCCAGCAGCCGACAGATGAACACAGATACGCAGTATTTT. The full variable domain, completed using reference TRBV7-2 and TRBJ2-3, is GAGVSQSPSNKVTEKGKDVELRCDPISGHTALYWYRQSLGQGLEFLIYFQGNSAPDKSGLPSDRFSAERTGGSVSTLTIQRTQQEDSAVYLCASSRQMNTDTQYFGPGTRLTVL.

The J gene is TRBJ2-5, the V gene TRBV7-2; 7 bases map to TRBD2. Germline-derived CDR1 and CDR2 are SGHTA and FQGNSA. Trimming took 1 base from V and 1 from J; bases not matched to a gene: 6. The CDR3 is 16 residues long. The CDR3 region has the DNA TGTGCCAGCAGCTTAGTCGGGGGGTATACCCAAGAGACCCAGTACTTC. Translation gives CASSLVGGYTQETQYF.

The chain links TRBV27 to TRBJ1-6; D gene ambiguous. The CDR3 loop spans 12 amino acids. Trimming removed 3 bases at V and 10 bases at J, with 7 bases between. The V gene's germline CDR1 is MNHEY and CDR2 SMNVEV (reference sequence). CDR3 sequence (DNA): TGTGCCAGCAGTTTCCTCCAGTCACCCCTCCACTTT. Amino acids: CASSFLQSPLHF.

The chain carries TRBV9 and TRBJ1-6; tentatively, D is TRBD1 (5 bases). The ends were cut back, 4 bases at V and 5 bases at J, with 16 bases in the middle. This CDR3 is 16 amino acids long. In germline, CDR1 is SGDLS, CDR2 YYNGEE. DNA of the CDR3: TGTGCCAGCAGCACTTCGTCAGGGATCAATAATTCACCCCTCCACTTT. It yields the protein CASSTSSGINNSPLHF.

The CDR3 protein is CASRPRDRVYQPQHF. DNA for the CDR3: TGTGCCAGTAGACCCCGGGACAGGGTCTATCAGCCCCAGCATTTT. The genes are TRBV19 and TRBJ1-5, with 9 bases fitting TRBD1. Germline V gene lookup returns CDR1 LNHDA and CDR2 SQIVND (reference sequence). There are 15 residues in the CDR3. Trimming removed 6 bases from V and 5 bases from J; junction bases left unmatched: 8.

This sequence joins TRBV10-3 and TRBJ2-5; 15 bases are a match to TRBD2. Looked up from germline, CDR1 is ENHRY and CDR2 is SYGVKD. Trimming took 3 bases from V and 5 from J; bases not matched to a gene: 7. CDR3 length equals 17 residues. The CDR3, as DNA: TGTGCCATCAGTGAAGGGACTAGCGGGAGGTCTGGGGAGACCCAGTACTTC. This translates into CAISEGTSGRSGETQYF.

The V call is TRBV28, the J call TRBJ2-1; 10 positions match TRBD2. Germline values: CDR1 MDHEN, CDR2 SYDVKM. V dropped 5 bases and J dropped 11; count of bases not matched to a gene: 15. There are 16 residues in the CDR3. This chain's CDR3 is CASSASGGGMNHKQFF. The CDR3 nucleotides are TGTGCCAGCAGTGCTAGCGGGGGAGGGATGAACCATAAGCAGTTCTTC.

This clone has more than one count but fewer than ten. V usage is TRBV11-2 and J usage is TRBJ1-3; 7 bases align to TRBD1. J was trimmed by 5 bases and V by 5 bases; bases with no gene match: 12. The CDR3 covers 16 residues. Germline V gene lookup returns CDR1 SGHAT and CDR2 FQNNGV. The CDR3 here is CASSPGQAGGRNTIYF. The CDR3 region has the DNA TGTGCCAGCAGCCCCGGACAGGCCGGAGGCCGAAACACCATATATTTT.

The CDR3 is CASSFGTEETQYF. CDR3 bases: TGTGCCAGCAGCTTCGGGACAGAAGAGACCCAGTACTTC. The V gene is TRBV5-4, the J gene TRBJ2-5; 7 bases are shared with TRBD1. Losses at the gene ends were 2 bases for V and 3 bases for J; bases not matched to a gene: 1. CDR1 SGHNT and CDR2 YYREEE come from the germline V gene (reference sequence). CDR3 length: 13 residues.

V gene TRBV5-6 combines with J gene TRBJ2-4; 10 positions agree with TRBD2. The length of the CDR3 is 15 residues. The germline V gene encodes CDR1 SGHDT and CDR2 YYEEEE. V was clipped by 0 bases and J by 9 bases; unmatched bases: 6. CDR3 nucleotides: TGTGCCAGCAGCTTGGGGTCTAGCGGGGGTGTCATTCAGTACTTC. Residues: CASSLGSSGGVIQYF.

In this sample, this clone turned up a few times. The genes are TRBV7-9 and TRBJ1-1; D remains ambiguous. Germline V gene sequence: CDR1 SEHNR, CDR2 FQNEAQ (reference sequence). The V gene lost 4 bases and the J gene lost 3 bases, with 6 bases spanning the gap. CDR3 length: 12 amino acids. The CDR3 is CASSYRDTEAFF. The CDR3 DNA reads TGTGCCAGCAGCTACCGGGACACTGAAGCTTTCTTT.

J is TRBJ2-7 and V is TRBV4-1; perhaps TRBD2 as D (6 bases). Trimming took 0 bases from V and 4 from J, leaving 7 bases between them. The CDR3 contains 13 residues. Germline assignment: CDR1 MGHRA and CDR2 YSYEKL. DNA of the CDR3: TGCGCCAGCAGCCAAGATGGAGGGTACGAGCAGTACTTC. This codes for CASSQDGGYEQYF.

This clone showed up just a few times. The chain carries TRBV19 and TRBJ1-1, with no clear D. CDR1 LNHDA and CDR2 SQIVND come from the germline V gene (reference sequence). The CDR3 extends over 12 amino acids. The V and J ends lost 0 bases and 8 bases respectively, with 7 bases between them. The CDR3 loop is CASSIDLSEAFF. The CDR3 region has the DNA TGTGCCAGTAGTATAGATCTATCGGAAGCTTTCTTT.